This T cell receptor beta chain comes out of a study of shared clonotypes between healthy human individuals. Study-level information: Per donor, CD8 memory used one plate, CD8 naive used two, CD4 memory used three and CD4 naive used three. General study findings and limits: Memory subsets generally showed lower estimated richness than naive subsets.

From germline, CDR1 is MDHEN and CDR2 SYDVKM. This CDR3 contains 15 residues. V was pared by 4 bases and J by 1 base, with 11 bases between. Regarding this clone: What it recognizes is unknown.

Profiling relied on immunoSEQ multiplex PCR, and the TCRdb table lists in-frame clones only, not all of them. Among approximately 1.5 million clones listed, 98% were seen once. The rearrangement links TRBV28 to TRBJ2-1; unclear D gene. This TCR was recovered from a man between 25 and 39 years old in good health. The sample taken for sequencing was naive CD4+ T cells sorted from blood. Subset denoted: CD45RA+ positively selected. CDR3 DNA sequence: TGTGCCAGCAGTTACACAGCGATTTCCTACAATGAGCAGTTCTTC. Residues: CASSYTAISYNEQFF.